The 24 T cell receptor beta chains presented below share a single source sample, sequenced in a study of vaccination and CD4 T cells after COVID-19. The antigens of these receptors remain unknown. Sequence data for DNA of cultured CD4+ T cells were generated by the Oncomine TCR Beta short-read assay. TCRdb re-called the PCR reads with MiXCR, one entry per CDR3 protein. The profile shows about 10,000 distinct CDR3 sequences, over 25% of them singletons. Treatment noted: roughly 11-day PBMC culture with coronavirus spike peptide pools or control peptides (ViraFEST assay). The specimen comprised CD4+ T cells from blood, cultured in vitro, sampled after SARS-CoV-2 vaccination. All receptors come from a human donor who had recovered from COVID-19.

In nucleotides, the CDR3 is TGTGCCAGTAGTAGGATGACAGGGACATACCAAGAGACCCAGTACTTC. Translating it yields CASSRMTGTYQETQYF. The gene calls are TRBV19 and TRBJ2-5, with 7 nucleotides matching TRBD1. Looked up from germline, CDR1 is LNHDA and CDR2 is SQIVND (reference sequence). This CDR3 is built from 16 residues. The V gene end was trimmed by 4 bases and the J gene end by 0 bases; junction bases not matched to a gene: 8.

As to this clonotype: An end of the junction does not agree with germline; a read error may underlie this. The chain couples TRBV6-5 to TRBJ2-5, with D maybe TRBD1 (6 bases). Looked up from germline, CDR1 is MNHEY and CDR2 is SVGAGI. The length of the CDR3 is 16 residues. The CDR3 is CAGSYPLQGRQETQYF. The DNA for the CDR3 is TGTGCCGGCAGTTACCCATTACAGGGCCGGCAAGAGACCCAGTACTTC.

The V gene is TRBV19, the J gene TRBJ2-7; D possibly corresponds to TRBD1 (6 bases). This CDR3 comprises 14 residues. V dropped 6 bases and J dropped 6 bases, with 18 bases sitting between them. Germline loops: CDR1 LNHDA, CDR2 SQIVND (reference sequence). CDR3 residues: CASRGAALTGEQYF. CDR3 DNA: TGTGCCAGTAGGGGGGCCGCACTAACTGGCGAGCAGTACTTC.

In its sample, this clonotype is medium-sized (0.01 to 0.1%). The rearrangement links TRBV27 to TRBJ1-6; no clear D gene. The CDR3 is made up of 12 amino acids. Trimming took 3 bases from V and 10 from J, leaving 7 bases between them. Germline V gives CDR1 MNHEY, CDR2 SMNVEV (reference sequence). The CDR3 sequence: CASSLNGSPLHF. CDR3 coding DNA: TGTGCCAGCAGTTTGAACGGGTCACCCCTCCACTTT.

This clonotype was seen a few times. V and J are TRBV2 and TRBJ1-2, with D unresolved. The CDR3 sequence is 13 residues long. The germline CDR1 and CDR2 sequences are SNHLY and FYNNEI. Trimming stripped 7 bases from V and 4 bases from J, with 13 bases between. This CDR3 is CASILTAGYGYTF. CDR3 DNA sequence: TGTGCCAGCATCTTGACGGCGGGCTATGGCTACACCTTC.

This clonotype occurred a few times. V gene TRBV7-2 combines with J gene TRBJ2-2, with D perhaps matching TRBD2 (5 bases). CDR1 and CDR2 from the germline V gene are SGHTA and FQGNSA. The CDR3 spans 16 residues. V was pared by 5 bases and J by 6 bases, with 19 bases between. This CDR3 is CASSPAPDLRAGELFF. The CDR3 DNA reads as TGTGCCAGCAGCCCCGCCCCCGACTTGAGGGCCGGGGAGCTGTTTTTT. Using reference TRBV7-2 and TRBJ2-2 for the parts outside the CDR3, the full variable domain is GAGVSQSPSNKVTEKGKDVELRCDPISGHTALYWYRQSLGQGLEFLIYFQGNSAPDKSGLPSDRFSAERTGGSVSTLTIQRTQQEDSAVYLCASSPAPDLRAGELFFGEGSRLTVL.

The V and J genes are TRBV20-1 and TRBJ2-1; a weak D match, TRBD1 (7 bases). The CDR3 runs 16 residues. V gave up 1 base and J gave up 7 bases, with 20 bases separating them. Germline CDR1 and CDR2: DFQATT and SNEGSKA (reference sequence). CDR3 coding DNA: TGCAGTGCTAGAGTACCTGGTGCAGGGGGGAGGAATGAGCAGTTCTTC. As protein: CSARVPGAGGRNEQFF.

The rearrangement uses TRBV18 and TRBJ1-5, with a tentative D call TRBD1 (6 bases). This CDR3 comprises 18 residues. Germline CDR1 is KGHSH and CDR2 is LQKENI. V dropped 1 base and J dropped 0 bases, with 16 bases sitting between them. The CDR3, as DNA: TGTGCCAGCTCACCACGCCAGGGGAATCAGAATAGCAATCAGCCCCAGCATTTT. Amino acids: CASSPRQGNQNSNQPQHF.

By share, this clonotype counts as medium-sized. The gene calls are TRBV6-5 and TRBJ1-5; D is uncertain. The CDR3 sequence is 14 residues long. The germline gives CDR1 MNHEY, CDR2 SVGAGI. V dropped 4 bases and J dropped 4 bases, with 11 bases sitting between them. CDR3 sequence: CASSLITRNQPQHF. The CDR3 region has the DNA TGTGCCAGCAGTTTAATAACAAGAAATCAGCCCCAGCATTTT.

The chain has TRBV15 and TRBJ2-3; D gene ambiguous. Per germline, CDR1 LNHNV and CDR2 YYDKDF (reference sequence). The CDR3 is 12 residues long. The CDR3 nucleotides read TGTGCTTCCTCGGTTAGCACAGATACGCAGTATTTT. This encodes CASSVSTDTQYF.

This clonotype was seen only a few times. The chain joins TRBV25-1 to TRBJ1-2; D unresolved. The CDR3 sequence is 14 residues long. CDR1 is MGHDK, CDR2 SYGVNS, per germline. V was trimmed by 8 bases and J by 4 bases, leaving 17 bases between them. The DNA of the CDR3 is TGTGCCAGCTCTGCCGGGAGTGGTTTCTATGGCTACACCTTC. Protein: CASSAGSGFYGYTF.

Concerning this clonotype: Possible read error: a much larger clone is one base away. The genes are TRBV7-2 and TRBJ2-7; 7 positions agree with TRBD2. Losses at the gene ends were 4 bases for V and 6 bases for J; bases not matched to a gene: 15. From germline, CDR1 is SGHTA and CDR2 FQGNSA. The CDR3 is 16 amino acids. CDR3 DNA: TGTGCCAGCAGCTCCCTGGGGTCCGGGGAGGGGTTCGAGCAGTACTTC. Amino acid sequence: CASSSLGSGEGFEQYF.

The chain employs TRBV5-6 and TRBJ2-5, with D unresolved. Looked up from germline, CDR1 is SGHDT and CDR2 is YYEEEE. CDR3 length: 14 residues. V gave up 0 bases and J gave up 5 bases, with 11 bases separating them. CDR3 region: CASSLGLVPETQYF. The CDR3 coding sequence is TGTGCCAGCAGCTTGGGGCTAGTTCCGGAGACCCAGTACTTC.

This clonotype was detected only a few times. This chain links TRBV28 with TRBJ1-1; D remains unclear. This CDR3 contains 13 residues. The V end lost 3 bases, the J end lost 4 bases, and 9 bases lay between the germline ends. CDR1 and CDR2 (germline): MDHEN, SYDVKM. CDR3 DNA sequence: TGTGCCAGCAGTTTTGTTCGGAGCACTGAAGCTTTCTTT. Translated, it gives CASSFVRSTEAFF. The full variable domain, its missing parts supplied by reference TRBV28 and TRBJ1-1, is DVKVTQSSRYLVKRTGEKVFLECVQDMDHENMFWYRQDPGLGLRLIYFSYDVKMKEKGDIPEGYSVSREKKERFSLILESASTNQTSMYLCASSFVRSTEAFFGQGTRLTVV.

This clonotype was found a few times. The rearrangement uses TRBV7-9 and TRBJ1-2, with D tentatively TRBD1 (5 bases). The germline V and J ends were trimmed by 1 base and 0 bases, with 12 bases remaining between them. Germline V CDR1 and CDR2: SEHNR, FQNEAQ (reference sequence). The CDR3 sequence is 16 residues long. DNA for the CDR3: TGTGCCAGCAGCTTAGACGGGGGGAGATCTAACTATGGCTACACCTTC. This gives the protein CASSLDGGRSNYGYTF. The full variable domain, in which reference TRBV7-9 and TRBJ1-2 provide the parts outside the CDR3, is DTGVSQNPRHKITKRGQNVTFRCDPISEHNRLYWYRQTLGQGPEFLTYFQNEAQLEKSRLLSDRFSAERPKGSFSTLEIQRTEQGDSAMYLCASSLDGGRSNYGYTFGSGTRLTVV.

Only a few counts were recorded for this clonotype. The chain links TRBV15 to TRBJ2-2, with no clear D. Germline V gene sequence: CDR1 LNHNV, CDR2 YYDKDF (reference sequence). Trimming removed 1 base from V and 1 base from J, with 4 bases in between. This CDR3 has 14 residues. CDR3 sequence (DNA): TGTGCCACCAGCAGAGGAGGGAACACCGGGGAGCTGTTTTTT. Protein sequence: CATSRGGNTGELFF.

This clonotype was seen a handful of times. The chain uses TRBV5-4 and TRBJ1-6; D uncertain. There are 14 residues in the CDR3. CDR1 is SGHNT and CDR2 is YYREEE in the germline V gene (reference sequence). The V gene lost 1 base and the J gene lost 7 bases, with 9 bases spanning the gap. The CDR3 protein is CASSLKSNNSPLHF. CDR3 DNA: TGTGCCAGCAGCTTGAAGTCAAACAATTCACCCCTCCACTTT.

By share, this clonotype ranks as medium-sized (0.01 to 0.1%). V gene TRBV20-1 combines with J gene TRBJ2-4; 10 positions match TRBD2. The CDR3 length is 16 residues. J gave up 0 bases and V 2 bases, and 4 bases lay outside the gene matches. Germline V gene data show CDR1 as DFQATT and CDR2 as SNEGSKA (reference sequence). The CDR3 reads CSARSRLAGAKNIQYF. The CDR3 bases are TGCAGTGCTAGATCTCGACTAGCGGGAGCCAAAAACATTCAGTACTTC.

The chain has TRBV28 and TRBJ2-1; unclear D gene. Trimming stripped 6 bases from V and 4 bases from J, with 10 bases between. The CDR3 totals 13 residues. The V gene's germline CDR1 is MDHEN and CDR2 SYDVKM. CDR3 sequence: CASSHFRYNEQFF. CDR3 DNA: TGTGCCAGCAGCCATTTTAGGTACAATGAGCAGTTCTTC.

By share of the sample, this clonotype is medium-sized (0.01 to 0.1%). The chain combines TRBV15 with TRBJ1-1; D perhaps matches TRBD1 (6 bases). Looked up from germline, CDR1 is LNHNV and CDR2 is YYDKDF (reference sequence). Trimming stripped 3 bases from V and 4 bases from J, with 18 bases between. The CDR3 consists of 16 residues. CDR3 DNA: TGTGCCACCAGCAGTAGGGAACAGGGATTAGGCACTGAAGCTTTCTTT. Protein product: CATSSREQGLGTEAFF.

This clonotype was counted between two and nine times. The chain employs TRBV6-1 and TRBJ2-7; possible D gene TRBD2, 7 bases. Germline CDR1 and CDR2: MNHNS and SASEGT. The CDR3 runs 14 residues. The V and J ends lost 6 bases and 9 bases respectively, with 21 bases between them. Here the CDR3 reads CASRGQYLWEGQYF. The CDR3 DNA follows: TGTGCCAGCAGAGGACAGTACCTCTGGGAGGGGCAGTACTTC.

The CDR3 spells CASSLEAGPRKYEQYF. The CDR3 DNA is TGTGCCAGCAGTTTAGAAGCGGGACCTAGGAAATACGAGCAGTACTTC. The chain employs TRBV28 and TRBJ2-7; 7 bases fit TRBD2. The germline gives CDR1 MDHEN, CDR2 SYDVKM. J lost 4 bases, V lost 2 bases, and 11 bases had no gene match. The CDR3 has 16 amino acids.

This clonotype was recorded a few times. The chain is built from TRBV19 and TRBJ1-1; 7 positions match TRBD1. Trimming took 7 bases from V and 0 from J; bases not matched to a gene: 11. The CDR3 has 16 amino acids. The germline gives CDR1 LNHDA, CDR2 SQIVND (reference sequence). The CDR3 DNA is TGTGCCAGTAAACCGGGACAGTTTTTAGTGAACACTGAAGCTTTCTTT. This sequence encodes CASKPGQFLVNTEAFF. Using reference TRBV19 and TRBJ1-1 for the parts outside the CDR3, the full variable domain is DGGITQSPKYLFRKEGQNVTLSCEQNLNHDAMYWYRQDPGQGLRLIYYSQIVNDFQKGDIAEGYSVSREKKESFPLTVTSAQKNPTAFYLCASKPGQFLVNTEAFFGQGTRLTVV.

The rearrangement joins TRBV30 to TRBJ1-6; D unresolved. V was shortened by 0 bases and J by 9 bases, with 24 bases between the two germline ends. Germline CDR1 and CDR2: GTSNPN and SVGIG (reference sequence). This CDR3 region has 18 residues. Here the CDR3 DNA reads TGTGCCTGGAGTGTACTCCCCCCCGTCCCTATGGCGCGTTCACCCCTCCACTTT. The encoded protein is CAWSVLPPVPMARSPLHF.